This T cell receptor beta chain was sequenced in a study of control samples from healthy donors and cancer patients. Sequencing used immunoSEQ multiplex PCR; TCRdb keeps in-frame clones, though not all of them. The sample contains some 130,000 clones, approximately 94% of which appear only once. The CDR3 is 14 residues long. Germline lookup yields CDR1 MGHDK and CDR2 SYGVNS. With respect to this clone: The junction and the germline gene differ at one end; a read error may be behind it.

The J gene is TRBJ2-2, the V gene TRBV25-1, with 7 bases aligning to TRBD1. The sequencing sample was made of blood. This sequence originates from a man aged 30 to 39 in good health. The CDR3 protein is CAGSTQGDTGELFF. The CDR3 nucleotides read TGTGCCGGCAGTACTCAGGGGGACACCGGGGAGCTGTTTTTT.